A selection of T cell receptor beta chains follows, all from one sample in a study of TIL therapy for anti-PD-1-resistant metastatic lung cancer. Sequencing was performed with immunoSEQ multiplex PCR; in TCRdb, only in-frame clones are kept and a portion is missing. The data contain about 26,000 clones, 60% to 70% of them singletons. This specimen consisted of tumor tissue, obtained at baseline. The receptors were sampled from a woman aged 30 to 85 with non-small cell lung cancer. The CDR3 runs from the conserved cysteine through the conserved F or W. D genes are given only for firm matches. Not every row has a clone size; where given, it reads once, few, many or a size class.

V gene: TRBV9
J gene: TRBJ2-7
clone size: -
D gene: TRBD2
CDR3 protein: CASSPTSGRTGEQYF
CDR3 DNA: TGTGCCAGCAGCCCAACTAGCGGGAGGACGGGAGAGCAGTACTTC

V gene: TRBV7-2
J gene: TRBJ1-2
clone size: -
D gene: -
CDR3 protein: CASSLRGKGGYTF
CDR3 DNA: TGTGCCAGCAGCTTAAGAGGGAAGGGTGGCTACACCTTC

V gene: TRBV7-2
J gene: TRBJ1-2
clone size: -
D gene: -
CDR3 protein: CASSLSYYGYTF
CDR3 DNA: TGTGCCAGCAGCTTAAGCTACTATGGCTACACCTTC

V gene: TRBV9
J gene: TRBJ2-7
clone size: -
D gene: TRBD2
CDR3 protein: CASSVASGSLSYEQYF
CDR3 DNA: TGTGCCAGCAGCGTAGCTAGCGGGAGTCTGTCCTACGAGCAGTACTTC

V gene: TRBV6-5
J gene: TRBJ1-1
clone size: -
D gene: -
CDR3 protein: CASRYAGNTEAFF
CDR3 DNA: TGTGCCAGCAGGTACGCTGGGAACACTGAAGCTTTCTTT

V gene: TRBV11-1
J gene: TRBJ2-5
clone size: once
D gene: -
CDR3 protein: CASSLRVLGQTQYF
CDR3 DNA: TGTGCCAGCAGCTTACGAGTCCTGGGTCAGACCCAGTACTTC

V gene: TRBV19
J gene: TRBJ1-5
clone size: -
D gene: TRBD1
CDR3 protein: CASTVGGQGIRPQHF
CDR3 DNA: TGTGCCAGTACTGTGGGAGGACAGGGTATCAGGCCCCAGCATTTT

V gene: TRBV11-3
J gene: TRBJ2-1
clone size: -
D gene: -
CDR3 protein: CASSLVRDNEQFF
CDR3 DNA: TGTGCCAGCAGCTTAGTCAGAGACAATGAGCAGTTCTTC

V gene: TRBV10-2
J gene: TRBJ1-5
clone size: few
D gene: -
CDR3 protein: CASSLPGSGNQPQHF
CDR3 DNA: TGCGCCAGCAGCCTCCCAGGGAGTGGCAATCAGCCCCAGCATTTT

V gene: TRBV5-4
J gene: TRBJ2-1
clone size: -
D gene: -
CDR3 protein: CASSFWDSYNEQFF
CDR3 DNA: TGTGCCAGCAGCTTCTGGGACTCCTACAATGAGCAGTTCTTC

V gene: TRBV25-1
J gene: TRBJ2-1
clone size: -
D gene: TRBD2
CDR3 protein: CASSEIAGVPYNEQFF
CDR3 DNA: TGTGCCAGCAGTGAAATAGCGGGAGTCCCCTACAATGAGCAGTTCTTC

V gene: TRBV2
J gene: TRBJ2-2
clone size: few
D gene: -
CDR3 protein: CASNREAYGGELFF
CDR3 DNA: TGTGCCAGCAACAGGGAAGCTTATGGCGGGGAGCTGTTTTTT

V gene: TRBV5-5
J gene: TRBJ2-5
clone size: few
D gene: -
CDR3 protein: CASSFLVQETQYF
CDR3 DNA: TGTGCCAGCAGCTTTTTGGTTCAAGAGACCCAGTACTTC

V gene: TRBV6-1
J gene: TRBJ2-7
clone size: once
D gene: TRBD2
CDR3 protein: CASTTSGYEQYF
CDR3 DNA: TGTGCCAGCACCACTAGCGGCTACGAGCAGTACTTC

V gene: TRBV11-2
J gene: TRBJ2-5
clone size: -
D gene: -
CDR3 protein: CASSLGGQGRETQYF
CDR3 DNA: TGTGCCAGCAGCTTAGGCGGTCAGGGGAGAGAGACCCAGTACTTC

V gene: TRBV9
J gene: TRBJ1-2
clone size: medium-sized
D gene: -
CDR3 protein: CASSVGYGYTF
CDR3 DNA: TGTGCCAGCAGCGTGGGCTATGGCTACACCTTC

V gene: TRBV20-1
J gene: TRBJ1-2
clone size: -
D gene: -
CDR3 protein: CSASPDRGYTF
CDR3 DNA: TGCAGTGCTAGTCCAGACCGAGGCTACACCTTC

V gene: TRBV28
J gene: TRBJ2-1
clone size: -
D gene: -
CDR3 protein: CASSLIPTLNEQFF
CDR3 DNA: TGTGCCAGCAGTTTAATTCCGACGTTGAATGAGCAGTTCTTC

V gene: TRBV2
J gene: TRBJ2-7
clone size: -
D gene: -
CDR3 protein: CASSDPLGSYEQYF
CDR3 DNA: TGTGCCAGCAGTGACCCTCTAGGATCCTACGAGCAGTACTTC

V gene: TRBV5-1
J gene: TRBJ2-1
clone size: -
D gene: TRBD2
CDR3 protein: CASTSLTSGSSEQFF
CDR3 DNA: TGCGCCAGCACCTCGTTGACTAGCGGGAGTAGTGAGCAGTTCTTC

V gene: TRBV5-4
J gene: TRBJ2-7
clone size: -
D gene: TRBD2
CDR3 protein: CASSVSGSVDEQYF
CDR3 DNA: TGTGCCAGCAGCGTGAGCGGGAGTGTCGACGAGCAGTACTTC

V gene: TRBV5-1
J gene: TRBJ1-1
clone size: -
D gene: -
CDR3 protein: CASSRGLDEAFF
CDR3 DNA: TGCGCCAGCAGCCGAGGACTCGATGAAGCTTTCTTT

V gene: TRBV15
J gene: TRBJ2-3
clone size: -
D gene: -
CDR3 protein: CATSRDLVGQGDTQYF
CDR3 DNA: TGTGCCACCAGCAGAGATCTGGTGGGTCAGGGAGATACGCAGTATTTT

V gene: TRBV19
J gene: TRBJ2-2
clone size: -
D gene: TRBD1
CDR3 protein: CASSNFRTGSGELFF
CDR3 DNA: TGTGCCAGTAGTAACTTCAGGACAGGCTCCGGGGAGCTGTTTTTT

V gene: TRBV19
J gene: TRBJ1-2
clone size: -
D gene: TRBD1
CDR3 protein: CASSMDRAGYGYTF
CDR3 DNA: TGTGCCAGTAGTATGGACAGGGCTGGCTATGGCTACACCTTC

V gene: TRBV7-9
J gene: TRBJ2-5
clone size: -
D gene: TRBD1
CDR3 protein: CASSLLVGGIETQYF
CDR3 DNA: TGTGCCAGCAGCCTCCTGGTAGGGGGCATCGAGACCCAGTACTTC

V gene: TRBV6-6
J gene: TRBJ2-7
clone size: many
D gene: -
CDR3 protein: CASSQLGSEQYF
CDR3 DNA: TGTGCCAGCAGTCAACTAGGTAGCGAGCAGTACTTC

V gene: TRBV6-6
J gene: TRBJ2-7
clone size: -
D gene: -
CDR3 protein: CASSGTGTLEQYF
CDR3 DNA: TGTGCCAGCTCCGGGACTGGGACCCTCGAGCAGTACTTC

V gene: TRBV29-1
J gene: TRBJ2-7
clone size: -
D gene: -
CDR3 protein: CSVSFMGTEQYF
CDR3 DNA: TGCAGCGTTAGTTTTATGGGAACCGAGCAGTACTTC

V gene: TRBV9
J gene: TRBJ2-5
clone size: -
D gene: -
CDR3 protein: CASSVGTAKETQYF
CDR3 DNA: TGTGCCAGCAGCGTAGGGACAGCAAAAGAGACCCAGTACTTC

V gene: TRBV11-3
J gene: TRBJ2-3
clone size: -
D gene: TRBD2
CDR3 protein: CASSSVTSGSPDTQYF
CDR3 DNA: TGTGCCAGCAGCTCCGTAACCAGCGGGAGTCCTGATACGCAGTATTTT

V gene: TRBV6-5
J gene: TRBJ2-6
clone size: -
D gene: -
CDR3 protein: CASSYDYSGANVLTF
CDR3 DNA: TGTGCCAGCAGTTACGACTACTCTGGGGCCAACGTCCTGACTTTC

V gene: TRBV5-1
J gene: TRBJ1-1
clone size: -
D gene: -
CDR3 protein: CASSGTVANTEAFF
CDR3 DNA: TGCGCCAGCAGCGGGACGGTGGCGAACACTGAAGCTTTCTTT

V gene: TRBV18
J gene: TRBJ2-7
clone size: -
D gene: TRBD1
CDR3 protein: CASSRTGYEQYF
CDR3 DNA: TGTGCCAGCTCACGGACAGGGTACGAGCAGTACTTC

V gene: TRBV30
J gene: TRBJ2-5
clone size: -
D gene: -
CDR3 protein: CAWTFFSGQQETQYF
CDR3 DNA: TGTGCCTGGACCTTCTTCTCTGGACAGCAAGAGACCCAGTACTTC

V gene: TRBV5-6
J gene: TRBJ2-7
clone size: -
D gene: TRBD2
CDR3 protein: CASSLWGPGLAGGEYEQYF
CDR3 DNA: TGTGCCAGCAGCTTGTGGGGCCCGGGACTAGCGGGAGGAGAGTACGAGCAGTACTTC

V gene: TRBV5-1
J gene: TRBJ2-1
clone size: -
D gene: TRBD2
CDR3 protein: CASSRGGDSGRYNEQFF
CDR3 DNA: TGCGCCAGCAGCCGGGGAGGAGACAGCGGGAGGTACAATGAGCAGTTCTTC

V gene: TRBV10-3
J gene: TRBJ2-7
clone size: -
D gene: -
CDR3 protein: CAISLQGTQSYEQYF
CDR3 DNA: TGTGCCATCAGCCTGCAGGGTACCCAATCCTACGAGCAGTACTTC

V gene: TRBV4-2
J gene: TRBJ1-1
clone size: few
D gene: -
CDR3 protein: CASSLSTEGNTEAFF
CDR3 DNA: TGTGCCAGCAGCCTGTCGACAGAGGGTAACACTGAAGCTTTCTTT

V gene: TRBV5-1
J gene: TRBJ2-6
clone size: -
D gene: -
CDR3 protein: CASSFAPTASGTSGANVLTF
CDR3 DNA: TGCGCCAGCAGCTTTGCCCCAACCGCGTCAGGGACCTCTGGGGCCAACGTCCTGACTTTC

V gene: TRBV30
J gene: TRBJ1-3
clone size: once
D gene: -
CDR3 protein: CAWSGGAFGNTIYF
CDR3 DNA: TGTGCCTGGAGTGGGGGGGCATTTGGAAACACCATATATTTT